Listed below are T cell receptor beta chains from one sample, sequenced in a study of a mutant IDH1 vaccine in newly diagnosed glioma. The antigens for these receptors are not known. The protocol was immunoSEQ multiplex PCR, while the TCRdb copy is restricted to in-frame clones and leaves out a portion. Here the sample spans under 70,000 clones, roughly 84% being singletons. The sequences come from PBMCs, collected from a glioma patient whose treatment included an IDH1 peptide vaccine. These receptors all stem from a man aged 18 to 29 with glioma. The CDR3 runs from the conserved cysteine through the conserved F or W. The order of the fields is clone size, D gene, V gene, J gene, CDR3 DNA, CDR3 protein. A D gene is named only where the DNA matches it firmly. Clone size is not always given. Where it is, it says once, few, many or a class for expanded clones.

size: -; D: -; V: TRBV2; J: TRBJ1-5; DNA: TGTGCCAGCAGGGCGGTGGGTCAGCCCCAGCATTTT; CDR3: CASRAVGQPQHF
size: -; D: -; V: TRBV2; J: TRBJ1-1; DNA: TGTGCCAGCAGTGAAGACCCGCTGAAAGCTTTCTTT; CDR3: CASSEDPLKAFF
size: once; D: -; V: TRBV28; J: TRBJ1-1; DNA: TGTGCCAGCAGTATTTTTGGGGGATCGAACACTGAAGCTTTCTTT; CDR3: CASSIFGGSNTEAFF
size: -; D: -; V: TRBV7-3; J: TRBJ2-6; DNA: TGTGCCAGCAGCTTAACTTACGGGGCTGGGGCCAACGTCCTGACTTTC; CDR3: CASSLTYGAGANVLTF
size: -; D: -; V: TRBV27; J: TRBJ2-7; DNA: TGTGCCAGCAGTGGCAGGGGATCCTACGAGCAGTACTTC; CDR3: CASSGRGSYEQYF
size: -; D: -; V: TRBV30; J: TRBJ2-1; DNA: TGTGCCTGGAGTATACGGCGGACAAACACCTACAATGAGCAGTTCTTC; CDR3: CAWSIRRTNTYNEQFF
size: -; D: -; V: TRBV5-4; J: TRBJ2-3; DNA: TGTGCCAGCAGCATAAGCGGGCCCTACACAGATACGCAGTATTTT; CDR3: CASSISGPYTDTQYF
size: -; D: -; V: TRBV14; J: TRBJ1-1; DNA: TGTGCCAGCAGCCAAGTTGGACATCCGAACACTGAAGCTTTCTTT; CDR3: CASSQVGHPNTEAFF
size: -; D: -; V: TRBV18; J: TRBJ2-2; DNA: TGTGCCAGCTCCCGACGAAAGGGGGCGAACACCGGGGAGCTGTTTTTT; CDR3: CASSRRKGANTGELFF
size: -; D: -; V: TRBV5-4; J: TRBJ1-1; DNA: TGTGCCAGCAGCCAGGGATCTGAAGCTTTCTTT; CDR3: CASSQGSEAFF